This TCR beta chain was obtained from a study of blood T cell repertoires in COVID-19. Participant-given clinical history determined each cohort assignment. Here immunoSEQ multiplex PCR was the method, and the copy in TCRdb shows in-frame clones only, minus some. The table includes 200,000 to 300,000 clones, 75% to 90% detected once. The sequenced sample consisted of PBMCs or T cells enriched from blood (not recorded which). This receptor was obtained from a woman in her thirties or forties with acute COVID-19.

The CDR3: CAISGEQGADGYTF. DNA of the CDR3: TGTGCCATCAGTGGGGAACAGGGTGCCGATGGCTACACCTTC. The rearrangement joins TRBV10-3 to TRBJ1-2; a possible D gene is TRBD1 (6 bases). The CDR3 has 14 amino acids. V was shortened by 4 bases and J by 6 bases, with 15 bases between the two germline ends. Germline lookup yields CDR1 ENHRY and CDR2 SYGVKD.